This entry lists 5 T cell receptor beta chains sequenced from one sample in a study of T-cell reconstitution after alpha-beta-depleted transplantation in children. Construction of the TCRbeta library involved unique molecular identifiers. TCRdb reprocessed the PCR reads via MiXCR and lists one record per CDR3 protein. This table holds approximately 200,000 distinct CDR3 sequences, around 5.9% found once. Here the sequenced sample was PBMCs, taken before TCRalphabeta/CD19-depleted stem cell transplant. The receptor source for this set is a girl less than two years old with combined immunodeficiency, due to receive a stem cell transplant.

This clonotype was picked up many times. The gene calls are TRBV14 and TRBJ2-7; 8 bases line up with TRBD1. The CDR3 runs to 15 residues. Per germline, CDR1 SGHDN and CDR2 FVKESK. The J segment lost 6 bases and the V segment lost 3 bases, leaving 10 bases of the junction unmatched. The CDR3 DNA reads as TGTGCCAGCAGCCAGAGTGGACAGGGTCGCGGCGAGCAGTACTTC. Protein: CASSQSGQGRGEQYF. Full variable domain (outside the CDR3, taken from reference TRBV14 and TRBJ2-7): EAGVTQFPSHSVIEKGQTVTLRCDPISGHDNLYWYRRVMGKEIKFLLHFVKESKQDESGMPNNRFLAERTGGTYSTLKVQPAELEDSGVYFCASSQSGQGRGEQYFGPGTRLTVT.

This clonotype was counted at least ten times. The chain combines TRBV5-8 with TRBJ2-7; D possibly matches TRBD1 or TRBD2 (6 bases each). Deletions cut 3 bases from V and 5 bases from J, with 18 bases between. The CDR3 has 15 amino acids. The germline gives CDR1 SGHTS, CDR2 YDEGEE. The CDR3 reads CASSSRGHARNEQYF. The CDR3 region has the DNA TGTGCCAGCAGCTCCCGGGGGCACGCTAGGAACGAGCAGTACTTC.

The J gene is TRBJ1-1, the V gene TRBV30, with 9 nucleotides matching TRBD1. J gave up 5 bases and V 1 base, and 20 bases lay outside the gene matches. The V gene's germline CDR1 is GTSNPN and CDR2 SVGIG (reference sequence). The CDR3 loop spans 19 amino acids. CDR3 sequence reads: CAWSGGQGPLGLIGTEAFF. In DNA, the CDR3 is TGTGCCTGGAGTGGGGGACAGGGCCCCCTCGGCCTAATTGGGACTGAAGCTTTCTTT.

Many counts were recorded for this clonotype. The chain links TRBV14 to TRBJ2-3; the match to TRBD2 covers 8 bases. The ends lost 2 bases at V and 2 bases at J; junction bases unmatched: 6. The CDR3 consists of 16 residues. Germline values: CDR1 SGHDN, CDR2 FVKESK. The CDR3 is CASSQSGGPNTDTQYF. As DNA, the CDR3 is TGTGCCAGCAGCCAATCGGGGGGGCCTAACACAGATACGCAGTATTTT. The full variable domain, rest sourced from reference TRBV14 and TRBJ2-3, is EAGVTQFPSHSVIEKGQTVTLRCDPISGHDNLYWYRRVMGKEIKFLLHFVKESKQDESGMPNNRFLAERTGGTYSTLKVQPAELEDSGVYFCASSQSGGPNTDTQYFGPGTRLTVL.

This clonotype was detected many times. CDR3 coding DNA: TGTGCCAGCAGCTTACGGCTAGCGGGGGTACTTCAAGAGACCCAGTACTTC. Translation: CASSLRLAGVLQETQYF. The chain joins TRBV7-6 to TRBJ2-5; 10 nucleotides agree with TRBD2. V shed 2 bases and J 2 bases; nucleotides not matched to a gene: 8. Germline values: CDR1 SGHVS, CDR2 FNYEAQ. The CDR3 covers 17 residues.